These 21 T cell receptor beta chains originate from one sample sequenced in a study of blood T cells in healthy people across ages. Primed by a sample-barcoded 5' primer and a J-beta primer mix, a second PCR proceeded for about 6 to 12 cycles. One entry per CDR3 protein results from TCRdb running MiXCR on the 5' RACE reads. The sample lists 550,000 to 800,000 distinct CDR3 sequences, around 20% occurring once. The sample was blood. The receptors come from a man aged 70-80 years in good health.

This sequence joins TRBV20-1 and TRBJ2-5; maybe TRBD2 (6 bases). Judging by the DNA end, TRBJ2-7 fits better; the J call may be wrong. This CDR3 comprises 14 residues. The germline gives CDR1 DFQATT, CDR2 SNEGSKA (reference sequence). The CDR3 DNA reads as TGCAGTGCAAACGGCCCGGGACTCTACTACGAGCAGTACTTC. This sequence encodes CSANGPGLYYEQYF.

This clonotype was observed at least ten times. The chain links TRBV5-1 to TRBJ2-3; D possibly corresponds to TRBD1 (6 bases). V shed 4 bases and J shed 2 bases, with 14 bases lying between them. The CDR3 has 15 amino acids. Germline lookup yields CDR1 SGHRS and CDR2 YFSETQ. The CDR3 coding sequence is TGCGCCAGCAGCCAAGAGGGACAAAACACAGATACGCAGTATTTT. It yields the protein CASSQEGQNTDTQYF.

This clonotype was seen more than once but under ten times. V and J are TRBV6-2 or TRBV6-3 and TRBJ2-7, with D perhaps TRBD2 (5 bases). Between the trimmed V and J ends, which lost 0 bases and 0 bases, there was a span of 9 bases. Germline CDR1 and CDR2: MNHEY and SVGEGT. This CDR3 comprises 15 residues. CDR3 coding DNA: TGTGCCAGCAGTTACTCAGGTGGGAGCTCCTACGAGCAGTACTTC. It yields the protein CASSYSGGSSYEQYF.

This clonotype was recorded a few times. The chain has TRBV7-9 and TRBJ2-3, with D hard to call. The CDR3 has 14 residues. The germline V gene encodes CDR1 SEHNR and CDR2 FQNEAQ (reference sequence). V was cut by 0 bases and J by 4 bases, with 8 bases left in between. CDR3 protein: CASSLAEDADTQYF. The CDR3 DNA follows: TGTGCCAGCAGCTTAGCGGAAGACGCAGATACGCAGTATTTT.

The chain uses TRBV29-1 and TRBJ2-5; 8 bases are a match to TRBD1. Germline CDR1 is SQVTM and CDR2 is ANQGSEA. With 7 bases clipped from V and 2 bases from J, the junction kept 9 bases outside the gene matches. The CDR3 has 14 residues. This CDR3 is CSGLVGTGQETQYF. CDR3 in DNA: TGCAGCGGGCTCGTAGGGACAGGACAAGAGACCCAGTACTTC.

The V and J genes are TRBV5-1 and TRBJ1-2; the D gene is possibly TRBD1 (6 bases). Between the trimmed V and J ends, which lost 0 bases and 4 bases, there was a span of 13 bases. Germline assignment: CDR1 SGHRS and CDR2 YFSETQ. CDR3 length equals 15 residues. DNA of the CDR3: TGCGCCAGCAGCTTGGACGGGGGCGCTGGCTATGGCTACACCTTC. Translated, it gives CASSLDGGAGYGYTF.

V usage is TRBV18 and J usage is TRBJ2-1, with TRBD2 matching 11 bases. The DNA matches TRBJ2-7 better at its end, which makes the J call doubtful. This CDR3 is built from 18 residues. In germline, CDR1 is KGHSH, CDR2 LQKENI. In DNA, the CDR3 is TGTGCCAGCTCACCCCTCGCCGGGACTAGCGGTAGATCCTACGAGCAGTACTTC. Translating gives CASSPLAGTSGRSYEQYF.

This chain uses TRBV20-1 with TRBJ1-4; D perhaps matches TRBD1 (5 bases). Trimming stripped 0 bases from V and 7 bases from J, with 15 bases between. The CDR3 contains 15 residues. In germline, CDR1 is DFQATT, CDR2 SNEGSKA (reference sequence). The CDR3 nucleotides are TGCAGTGCTAGAGACCAGGGAGGCGGAGGTGAAAAACTGTTTTTT. It encodes CSARDQGGGGEKLFF.

This clonotype was seen only a few times. The chain has TRBV20-1 and TRBJ1-4; 9 bases line up with TRBD1. CDR3 length: 16 amino acids. V gave up 0 bases and J gave up 5 bases; unmatched junction bases: 7. Germline CDR1 and CDR2: DFQATT and SNEGSKA (reference sequence). The CDR3 DNA follows: TGCAGTGCTAGAGAACGGCCGGACAGGGGAAATGAAAAACTGTTTTTT. Its translation: CSARERPDRGNEKLFF.

This clonotype was picked up one time. The rearrangement links TRBV14 to TRBJ2-5; D ambiguous. CDR3 length equals 11 residues. CDR1 is SGHDN and CDR2 is FVKESK in the germline V gene. Trimming removed 4 bases from V and 11 bases from J, with 11 bases in between. This chain's CDR3 is CASSRGNGQYF. CDR3 nucleotide sequence: TGTGCCAGCAGCCGAGGCAACGGGCAGTACTTC.

The chain employs TRBV10-3 and TRBJ2-1; the D gene is possibly TRBD2 (7 bases). Germline CDR1 and CDR2: ENHRY and SYGVKD. V shed 2 bases and J shed 4 bases, with 12 bases lying between them. The CDR3 is made up of 15 amino acids. Here the CDR3 reads CAISELSGTYNEQFF. CDR3 DNA: TGTGCCATCAGTGAGCTGAGCGGGACATACAATGAGCAGTTCTTC.

This chain links TRBV28 with TRBJ2-7; 8 bases align to TRBD2. CDR3 size: 15 residues. Trimming took 4 bases from V and 2 from J; bases not matched to a gene: 7. Germline CDR1 is MDHEN and CDR2 is SYDVKM. The DNA of the CDR3 is TGTGCCAGCAGTTCCGTAGCGGGACGAGCCTACGAGCAGTACTTC. This encodes CASSSVAGRAYEQYF.

In its sample, this clonotype was seen a few times. This chain joins TRBV6-2 or TRBV6-3 and TRBJ2-1; D gene uncertain. The CDR3 totals 13 residues. V gave up 6 bases and J gave up 3 bases, with 9 bases separating them. From germline, CDR1 is MNHEY and CDR2 SVGEGT. CDR3 region: CASRLDHYNEQFF. The DNA of the CDR3 is TGTGCCAGCAGGCTTGACCACTACAATGAGCAGTTCTTC.

V and J are TRBV29-1 and TRBJ2-3; D remains ambiguous. This CDR3 has 13 residues. Trimming pared 0 bases from V and 6 bases from J, leaving 10 bases between. Per the germline V gene, CDR1 is SQVTM and CDR2 is ANQGSEA. In nucleotides, the CDR3 is TGCAGCGTTGAAGATCGGTCCTGGGATACGCAGTATTTT. Protein product: CSVEDRSWDTQYF.

This clonotype has more than one count but fewer than ten. The junction shows a germline mismatch at one end, possibly a read error. This CDR3 is CASSLGRNREALF. CDR3 bases: TGTGCCAGCAGTCTCGGACGGAATCGGGAAGCTCTCTTT. This chain uses TRBV28 with TRBJ1-1; no firm D call. From germline, CDR1 is MDHEN and CDR2 SYDVKM. This CDR3 comprises 13 residues.

This clonotype came up a few times. This chain joins TRBV5-1 and TRBJ1-4; no reliable D call. Germline V gene data show CDR1 as SGHRS and CDR2 as YFSETQ. The CDR3 length is 14 residues. Trimming removed 3 bases from V and 4 bases from J, with 10 bases in between. For the CDR3, the DNA is TGCGCCAGCAGCTCGTTGACGGATAATGAAAAACTGTTTTTT. This codes for CASSSLTDNEKLFF.

This clonotype has a handful of counts. CDR3 sequence (DNA): TGTGCCAGCAGTTACGTGGGGGGGAAGGCGGAGACCCAGTACTTC. Residues: CASSYVGGKAETQYF. The chain is built from TRBV6-6 and TRBJ2-5, with TRBD2 identical over 7 bases. Trimming cost V 2 bases and J 5 bases; bases outside gene matches: 8. Germline CDR1 reads MNHNY; CDR2 reads SVGAGI (reference sequence). The CDR3 contains 15 residues.

The genes are TRBV5-6 and TRBJ1-4; unclear D gene. This CDR3 is built from 14 residues. Germline values: CDR1 SGHDT, CDR2 YYEEEE. Trimming left V 4 bases short and J 4 bases short, with 11 bases between. This CDR3 reads CASSQRSLNEKLFF. The CDR3 DNA sequence: TGTGCCAGCAGCCAACGAAGCCTTAATGAAAAACTGTTTTTT.

The V gene is TRBV20-1, the J gene TRBJ2-3; 10 bases map to TRBD1. CDR1 is DFQATT, CDR2 SNEGSKA, per germline (reference sequence). This CDR3 comprises 15 residues. Trimming at V came to 5 bases and at J to 3 bases, leaving 8 bases not matched to a gene. In DNA form, the CDR3 reads TGCAGTGCTCCTAAGACAGGGGGCTTGACAGATACGCAGTATTTT. Translation gives CSAPKTGGLTDTQYF.

This clonotype was counted only a few times. A junction boundary mismatches the germline segment, possibly from a read error. The V gene is TRBV5-1, the J gene TRBJ2-6; the D gene could be TRBD1 or TRBD2 (5 bases each). The CDR3 consists of 23 residues. Germline V gene lookup returns CDR1 SGHRS and CDR2 YFSETQ. The chain's CDR3 is CASSLAGKILRTSSRSGANVPTF. CDR3 in DNA: TGCGCCAGCAGCTTGGCCGGCAAGATCCTGAGGACTTCATCTCGCTCTGGGGCCAACGTCCCGACTTTC.

This clonotype was seen repeatedly, ten times or more. This rearrangement joins TRBV20-1 to TRBJ2-1, with 8 positions matching TRBD2. Germline CDR1 reads DFQATT; CDR2 reads SNEGSKA (reference sequence). After removal of 5 bases from V and 0 bases from J, the junction contained 3 bases not matched to a gene. This CDR3 region has 14 residues. This chain's CDR3 is CSALAGSSYNEQFF. The DNA for the CDR3 is TGCAGTGCTTTAGCGGGAAGCTCCTACAATGAGCAGTTCTTC.